Shown below are 19 T cell receptor beta chains from a single sample sequenced in a study of metastatic and nonmetastatic thyroid tumors. Each patient came to thyroid surgery without any prior treatment (of any kind). Through MiXCR, TCRdb re-clonotyped the PCR reads. The sample lists 30,000 or so clones, less than 30% occurring once. Sequencing was carried out using blood. The receptors originated from a female donor with papillary thyroid cancer or a benign thyroid nodule (not recorded which). Some clones in this sample may be carry-over from other donors' samples.

There are many counts of this clone. The gene calls are TRBV7-3 and TRBJ2-3; D not certain. V was cut by 8 bases and J by 4 bases, with 7 bases left in between. This CDR3 has 11 residues. Per the germline V gene, CDR1 is SGHTA and CDR2 is FQGTGA. The CDR3 nucleotides are TGTGCCAGCGCGCAGTCAGATACGCAGTATTTT. The encoded protein is CASAQSDTQYF.

Turning to this clone: This may come from a read error, since a much larger clone is one base off. The chain joins TRBV3-1 to TRBJ2-2; 7 bases match TRBD1. The germline gives CDR1 LGHDT, CDR2 YNNKEL (reference sequence). V shed 1 base, J shed 3 bases, and the junction held 2 bases outside the gene matches. The CDR3 is made up of 15 amino acids. CDR3 in amino acids: CASSQGDRYTGELFF. The CDR3, as DNA: TGTGCCAGCAGCCAAGGGGACAGATACACCGGGGAGCTGTTTTTT.

This clone was recorded many times. The chain couples TRBV4-2 to TRBJ1-2, with TRBD1 matching 7 bases. Germline CDR1 and CDR2: LGHNA and YNFKEQ. Trimming cost V 3 bases and J 5 bases; bases outside gene matches: 9. This CDR3 spans 15 amino acids. CDR3 region: CASSHLSDRAYGYTF. CDR3 bases: TGTGCCAGCAGCCACTTAAGTGACAGGGCGTATGGCTACACCTTC.

The V and J genes are TRBV6-2 or TRBV6-3 and TRBJ1-1, with 7 bases aligning to TRBD1. The J segment lost 7 bases and the V segment lost 0 bases, leaving 11 bases of the junction unmatched. This CDR3 is 16 amino acids long. Looked up from germline, CDR1 is MNHEY and CDR2 is SVGEGT. As DNA, the CDR3 is TGTGCCAGCAGTTACTCCAAACGGACACCAGGGGGTGAAGCTTTCTTT. Amino acids: CASSYSKRTPGGEAFF.

This clone has just a few counts. V usage is TRBV6-1 and J usage is TRBJ2-2, with TRBD2 as a possible D gene (5 bases). CDR1 MNHNS and CDR2 SASEGT come from the germline V gene. This CDR3 has 14 residues. V gave up 8 bases and J gave up 3 bases, with 13 bases separating them. The CDR3 DNA sequence: TGTGCCAGCGAGGGAACGGAAGACACCGGGGAGCTGTTTTTT. Translating gives CASEGTEDTGELFF.

This rearrangement joins TRBV20-1 to TRBJ2-7; 8 nucleotides line up with TRBD2. The V and J ends lost 6 bases and 4 bases, in that order; junction bases with no gene match: 8. The CDR3 totals 13 residues. The germline gives CDR1 DFQATT, CDR2 SNEGSKA (reference sequence). The CDR3 loop reads CSARSGTSYEQYF. DNA of the CDR3: TGCAGTGCCCGCTCCGGGACTAGTTACGAGCAGTACTTC.

This clone has a count of ten or more. This chain links TRBV2 with TRBJ2-5; D unclear. This CDR3 is built from 13 residues. V lost 4 bases and J 5 bases, leaving 11 bases between the germline ends. Germline CDR1 and CDR2: SNHLY and FYNNEI. The CDR3, as DNA: TGTGCCAGCAGTGGCGAGATTCGGGAGACCCAGTACTTC. Amino acids: CASSGEIRETQYF.

In this sample, this clone turned up a few times. This sequence joins TRBV12-3 or TRBV12-4 and TRBJ2-1; a weak D match, TRBD2 (7 bases). The germline V and J ends were trimmed by 4 bases and 5 bases, with 24 bases remaining between them. The CDR3 consists of 18 residues. CDR3: CASSSPSGLSGQHNEQFF. The CDR3 DNA is TGTGCCAGCAGTTCTCCTAGCGGTTTATCGGGACAACACAATGAGCAGTTCTTC.

This clone turned up a few times. The V call is TRBV12-3 or TRBV12-4, the J call TRBJ1-1; 9 positions match TRBD1. The CDR3 spans 14 residues. V lost 6 bases to trimming and J lost 3 bases; unmatched junction nucleotides: 5. The CDR3 here is CASRKQGAHTEAFF. The CDR3 DNA sequence: TGTGCCAGCAGAAAACAGGGGGCCCACACTGAAGCTTTCTTT.

This chain uses TRBV27 with TRBJ1-2; a possible D gene is TRBD1 (6 bases). The CDR3 is 16 amino acids. Germline lookup yields CDR1 MNHEY and CDR2 SMNVEV (reference sequence). The ends were cut back, 0 bases at V and 7 bases at J, with 18 bases in the middle. Written as DNA, the CDR3 is TGTGCCAGCAGTTTATCGGCTGGGAGGGGGGTTAGTGGCTACACCTTC. Translated: CASSLSAGRGVSGYTF.

The chain links TRBV6-2 or TRBV6-3 to TRBJ2-1; 9 bases line up with TRBD1. CDR3 size: 19 residues. Trimming at V came to 2 bases and at J to 4 bases, leaving 15 bases not matched to a gene. The V gene's germline CDR1 is MNHEY and CDR2 SVGEGT. In nucleotides, the CDR3 is TGTGCCAGCAGTTACCCTGTACTGCCGACAGGGGGAGTGTACAATGAGCAGTTCTTC. Residues: CASSYPVLPTGGVYNEQFF.

This clone has only a few counts. The V and J genes are TRBV20-1 and TRBJ2-2; TRBD2 matches 8 bases. The CDR3 spans 14 residues. The germline V gene has CDR1 DFQATT and CDR2 SNEGSKA (reference sequence). With V trimmed by 3 bases and J by 5 bases, 5 bases remained unmatched. As DNA, the CDR3 is TGCAGTGCTAGTCGGGGGGGAAAGACCGGGGAGCTGTTTTTT. Its translation is CSASRGGKTGELFF.

This clone is medium-sized within its sample. Within the sample, other DNA sequences also encode this same CDR3. V is TRBV19 and J is TRBJ1-6; D uncertain. Looked up from germline, CDR1 is LNHDA and CDR2 is SQIVND (reference sequence). The CDR3 is made up of 14 amino acids. V was clipped by 4 bases and J by 7 bases, with 11 bases between them. CDR3 nucleotide sequence: TGTGCCAGTAGTAGGACTGAAGGAAATTCACCCCTCCACTTT. This codes for CASSRTEGNSPLHF.

There are a few counts of this clone. CDR3 in DNA: TGTGCCAGCAGTAATTTCGGCGGATACAATGAGCAGTTCTTC. It codes for CASSNFGGYNEQFF. The chain links TRBV27 to TRBJ2-1; D uncertain. The CDR3 runs to 14 residues. Germline values: CDR1 MNHEY, CDR2 SMNVEV (reference sequence). V was clipped by 5 bases and J by 4 bases, with 12 bases between them.

This clone was counted at least ten times. The chain employs TRBV5-1 and TRBJ1-1; possibly TRBD1 for D (6 bases). The CDR3 runs to 15 residues. V was trimmed by 5 bases and J by 3 bases, leaving 17 bases between them. Germline V gives CDR1 SGHRS, CDR2 YFSETQ. The CDR3 nucleotides read TGCGCCAGCAGATTTGAGCAGGGGTCGTACACTGAAGCTTTCTTT. It is translated as CASRFEQGSYTEAFF.

This clone was seen many times. V usage is TRBV20-1 and J usage is TRBJ2-3; tentatively, D is TRBD2 (6 bases). V was pared by 3 bases and J by 0 bases, with 10 bases between. Germline CDR1 reads DFQATT; CDR2 reads SNEGSKA (reference sequence). The CDR3 totals 14 residues. The CDR3 reads CSARFGTSTDTQYF. CDR3 nucleotides: TGCAGTGCTAGGTTCGGGACTAGCACAGATACGCAGTATTTT.

This clone was detected only a few times. It may be a read error: a sequence one base away is much more abundant. V and J are TRBV3-1 and TRBJ2-2; TRBD2 is a possible D gene (5 bases). CDR3 length: 13 amino acids. Germline V CDR1 and CDR2: LGHDT, YNNKEL (reference sequence). As DNA, the CDR3 is TGTGCCAGCAGCCAAAGAGGAACCGGGGAGCTGTCTTTT. Protein: CASSQRGTGELSF.

The chain is built from TRBV18 and TRBJ2-5, with D hard to call. V lost 2 bases and J 2 bases, leaving 3 bases between the germline ends. This CDR3 is built from 12 residues. The V gene's germline CDR1 is KGHSH and CDR2 LQKENI. The CDR3 spells CASSPVQETQYF. The CDR3 DNA is TGTGCCAGCTCACCAGTTCAAGAGACCCAGTACTTC.

This clone was detected a few times. A junction boundary mismatches the germline segment, possibly from a read error. This chain connects TRBV5-1 to TRBJ2-1; D gene uncertain. Germline V lookup: CDR1 SGHRS, CDR2 YFSETQ. This CDR3 has 13 residues. The CDR3 DNA follows: TGCGCCAGCAGCGTGAGCTTTTCAAATGAGCAGTTTTTC. Translated, it gives CASSVSFSNEQFF.